The 13 T cell receptor beta chains below come from one sample, sequenced in a study of cytomegalovirus exposure and HLA in healthy donors. PCR was performed using 60 Vbeta and 13 Jbeta primers. The assay was immunoSEQ multiplex PCR, and TCRdb's table has in-frame clones only and misses some. The table shows over 50,000 clones, with approximately 80% occurring only once. Sequenced input: PBMCs. These receptors all come from a man aged 35 to 55 in good health and CMV-seronegative.

The chain links TRBV4-3 to TRBJ1-2; 9 positions match TRBD1. The CDR3 has 17 residues. In germline, CDR1 is LGHNA, CDR2 YSLEER. Trimming removed 4 bases from V and 4 bases from J; junction bases left unmatched: 13. The CDR3 protein is CASSPALPGQGFYGYTF. CDR3 DNA: TGCGCCAGCAGCCCTGCACTCCCGGGACAGGGTTTCTATGGCTACACCTTC.

The gene calls are TRBV5-1 and TRBJ1-5; 9 bases align to TRBD1. The trim removed 9 bases at V and 7 bases at J, leaving 8 bases unmatched. The CDR3 spans 13 residues. Germline values: CDR1 SGHRS, CDR2 YFSETQ. The CDR3 region is CAKPGQGRQPQHF. CDR3 bases: TGCGCCAAGCCGGGACAGGGTAGACAGCCCCAGCATTTT.

The chain couples TRBV30 to TRBJ2-1; 9 bases map to TRBD1. The CDR3 is 15 amino acids. The germline V gene encodes CDR1 GTSNPN and CDR2 SVGIG (reference sequence). Unmatched junction bases numbered 7, after V lost 1 base and J lost 6 bases. The CDR3 reads CAWSGDRAPRNEQFF. The CDR3 coding sequence is TGTGCCTGGAGTGGGGACAGGGCCCCCCGCAATGAGCAGTTCTTC.

The chain is built from TRBV9 and TRBJ1-4; unclear D gene. Trimming took off 3 bases at V and 1 base at J, with 10 bases between the two ends. CDR1 and CDR2 from the germline V gene are SGDLS and YYNGEE. The CDR3 extends over 15 amino acids. The CDR3 nucleotides are TGTGCCAGCAGCGCCCGGCTAGGAACTAATGAAAAACTGTTTTTT. Its translation: CASSARLGTNEKLFF.

The gene calls are TRBV29-1 and TRBJ2-5, with 8 bases identical to TRBD2. Trimming took 0 bases from V and 4 from J; bases not matched to a gene: 16. Germline assignment: CDR1 SQVTM and CDR2 ANQGSEA. This CDR3 has 18 residues. CDR3 residues: CSVEDWAGTGGLSETQYF. CDR3 DNA sequence: TGCAGCGTTGAAGATTGGGCGGGGACGGGGGGGCTGTCAGAGACCCAGTACTTC. Full variable domain (remainder filled in from reference TRBV29-1 and TRBJ2-5): SAVISQKPSRDICQRGTSLTIQCQVDSQVTMMFWYRQQPGQSLTLIATANQGSEATYESGFVIDKFPISRPNLTFSTLTVSNMSPEDSSIYLCSVEDWAGTGGLSETQYFGPGTRLLVL.

J is TRBJ1-6 and V is TRBV19, with a possible D match to TRBD1 (6 bases). CDR3 length: 20 amino acids. V was trimmed by 4 bases and J by 7 bases, leaving 29 bases between them. CDR1 is LNHDA and CDR2 is SQIVND in the germline V gene (reference sequence). The CDR3 loop reads CASSSQPTWDTVISNSPLHF. The CDR3 DNA sequence: TGTGCCAGTAGTAGTCAACCCACATGGGACACGGTCATTTCAAATTCACCCCTCCACTTT. Complete variable domain (other parts from reference TRBV19 and TRBJ1-6): DGGITQSPKYLFRKEGQNVTLSCEQNLNHDAMYWYRQDPGQGLRLIYYSQIVNDFQKGDIAEGYSVSREKKESFPLTVTSAQKNPTAFYLCASSSQPTWDTVISNSPLHFGNGTRLTVT.

This clone has more than one count but fewer than ten. The chain joins TRBV6-5 to TRBJ1-5; D not resolved. The CDR3 is made up of 12 amino acids. Per the germline V gene, CDR1 is MNHEY and CDR2 is SVGAGI. The ends were cut back, 8 bases at V and 4 bases at J, with 9 bases in the middle. The CDR3 loop reads CASRHQNQPQHF. DNA of the CDR3: TGTGCCAGCCGACATCAGAATCAGCCCCAGCATTTT.

The sample holds a few counts of this clone. V and J are TRBV6-5 and TRBJ1-1; 8 nucleotides agree with TRBD1. This CDR3 region has 15 residues. CDR1 and CDR2 from the germline V gene are MNHEY and SVGAGI. With V trimmed by 5 bases and J by 11 bases, 16 bases remained unmatched. The CDR3 loop is CASSPLIPTGGTAFF. As DNA, the CDR3 is TGTGCCAGCAGTCCCTTAATTCCTACAGGGGGGACGGCTTTCTTT.

This clone has only a few counts. The V gene is TRBV15, the J gene TRBJ2-1; TRBD2 aligns across 13 bases. The CDR3 loop spans 17 amino acids. Germline CDR1 is LNHNV and CDR2 is YYDKDF (reference sequence). V lost 3 bases and J lost 5; bases outside the gene matches: 7. CDR3 loop: CATSRGTSGGANNEQFF. CDR3 nucleotides: TGTGCCACCAGCAGGGGTACTAGCGGGGGGGCCAACAATGAGCAGTTCTTC.

V gene TRBV5-1 combines with J gene TRBJ2-7, with 7 bases lining up with TRBD1. The ends lost 2 bases at V and 0 bases at J; junction bases unmatched: 2. Per the germline V gene, CDR1 is SGHRS and CDR2 is YFSETQ. The CDR3 loop spans 14 amino acids. The DNA for the CDR3 is TGCGCCAGCAGCTTTGGGACAGTCTCCTACGAGCAGTACTTC. It specifies CASSFGTVSYEQYF.

This clone is a singleton in its sample. The chain joins TRBV5-1 to TRBJ2-2, with D maybe TRBD2 (7 bases). This CDR3 region has 18 residues. Trimming took 0 bases from V and 2 from J, leaving 17 bases between them. Looked up from germline, CDR1 is SGHRS and CDR2 is YFSETQ. The DNA for the CDR3 is TGCGCCAGCAGCTTGGTTGTCGGGGGGACAATTAACACCGGGGAGCTGTTTTTT. This sequence encodes CASSLVVGGTINTGELFF.

The CDR3 DNA follows: TGCGCCAGCAGCTTAGCGGGGGGGCCAGTTGAGCAGTTCTTC. Its translation: CASSLAGGPVEQFF. The chain employs TRBV5-1 and TRBJ2-1, with 10 bases that match TRBD2. This CDR3 region has 14 residues. Germline CDR1 SGHRS, CDR2 YFSETQ. Trimming took 2 bases from V and 9 from J; bases not matched to a gene: 5.

The chain carries TRBV2 and TRBJ2-1, with TRBD2 matching over 9 bases. The CDR3 length is 16 residues. V shed 4 bases, J shed 4 bases, and the junction held 8 bases outside the gene matches. Germline-derived CDR1 and CDR2 are SNHLY and FYNNEI. CDR3 sequence reads: CASSGDSGGDYNEQFF. The CDR3 DNA is TGTGCCAGCAGTGGGGATAGCGGGGGAGATTACAATGAGCAGTTCTTC.